This TCR beta chain was captured in a study of shared clonotypes between healthy human individuals. Concerning this clone itself: Antigen unknown.

Study outcomes and limitations: In the sorted subsets, rarefaction showed sequencing was incomplete despite large depth. Blood was the sole source, and tissue repertoires probably differ.

Using immunoSEQ multiplex PCR, the repertoire was profiled, and TCRdb retains in-frame clones only, with some absent. The sample lists some 2,000,000 clones; around 95% were seen once. CDR3 length: 15 amino acids. Deletions cut 4 bases from V and 4 bases from J, with 14 bases between. Looked up from germline, CDR1 is SGHKS and CDR2 is YYEKEE (reference sequence). Sequencing input: naive CD4+ T cells sorted from blood. The sample's subset: CD45RA+ positively selected. The chain recombines TRBV5-5 with TRBJ1-4; perhaps TRBD1 as D (5 bases). This clonotype was obtained from a man aged 18 to 29 in good health. CDR3 residues: CASSEPGLLNEKLFF. The DNA of the CDR3 is TGTGCCAGCAGCGAACCGGGACTGCTTAATGAAAAACTGTTTTTT.